The clone carrying this T cell receptor beta chain appeared a few times. Its matching antigen is unknown. The entry originates in a study of beta chain features in type 1 diabetes. Study-wide context: Across every sample, roughly 100 million sorted cells were examined in total. Whole-study findings and limits: Type 1 diabetes patients had TCRB CDR3s that were shorter (moderately but significantly so) in all four CD4+ subsets. Patients and controls would share equally any PCR tilt toward shorter templates.

In all sorted populations, purity surpassed 95%. The CDR3 spans 17 residues. Germline V lookup: CDR1 SGHRS, CDR2 YFSETQ. V shed 2 bases and J 0 bases; nucleotides not matched to a gene: 5. Every bit of the isolated RNA underwent reverse transcription, so sequencing read expressed TCRB transcripts. Several million reads per sample on average were obtained from naive, central memory and regulatory T cell samples. Some clones are missing from TCRdb's copy, which holds only in-frame ones; the method was immunoSEQ multiplex PCR. Of 640,000 or so clones listed, around 15% are singletons. This receptor was taken from a man in his late teens or twenties with type 1 diabetes. Sequencing used naive CD4+ T cells from blood. V gene TRBV5-1 combines with J gene TRBJ2-6; 7 bases fit TRBD1. CDR3 sequence (DNA): TGCGCCAGCAGCTTCCCGGGACAGAGCTCTGGGGCCAACGTCCTGACTTTC. Protein sequence: CASSFPGQSSGANVLTF. Full variable domain (missing parts from reference TRBV5-1 and TRBJ2-6): KAGVTQTPRYLIKTRGQQVTLSCSPISGHRSVSWYQQTPGQGLQFLFEYFSETQRNKGNFPGRFSGRQFSNSRSEMNVSTLELGDSALYLCASSFPGQSSGANVLTFGAGSRLTVL.